This TCR beta chain derives from a study of human T cells and chemical hapten exposure. There are a few counts of this clonotype. The time point was: healthy volunteer bleed at 6 weeks. Total RNA came from unfractionated whole blood. With 3 bases removed from V and 4 bases from J, the gap between germline ends came to 7 bases. Germline values: CDR1 SNHLY, CDR2 FYNNEI. This CDR3 comprises 12 residues. TCRdb redid the calling of the RACE reads with MiXCR, one entry per CDR3 protein. The sample includes about 77,000 distinct CDR3 sequences, around 9.3% seen only once; the top ten take roughly 1.5%. The sequence came from a female donor in good health. Some clones in this sample may be carry-over from other donors' samples. The material sequenced was whole blood. V is TRBV2 and J is TRBJ2-7, with D unclear. The CDR3 DNA is TGTGCCAGCAGTGAGTGTTTTTACGAGCAGTACTTC. It is translated as CASSECFYEQYF.